These 26 T cell receptor beta chains came from one sample sequenced in a study of blood T cell repertoires in COVID-19. Sequenced by immunoSEQ multiplex PCR; TCRdb stores in-frame clones only, minus some. Seen here are around 150,000 clones, approximately 81% observed once, and the top ten hold approximately 3%. What was sequenced was peripheral blood. The receptors come from a human donor with acute or convalescent COVID-19. The donor label of this sample is uncertain.

V usage is TRBV9 and J usage is TRBJ1-2, with D maybe TRBD1 (6 bases). Germline CDR1 is SGDLS and CDR2 is YYNGEE. The CDR3 loop spans 13 amino acids. V lost 0 bases to trimming and J lost 7 bases, with 10 bases between them. CDR3 loop: CASSVEGVGGYTF. For the CDR3, the DNA is TGTGCCAGCAGCGTAGAGGGGGTCGGTGGCTACACCTTC.

This clone has just a few counts. The CDR3 sequence: CATSDPTTGVDEQFF. The DNA for the CDR3 is TGTGCCACCAGTGATCCTACTACGGGGGTCGATGAGCAGTTCTTC. J is TRBJ2-1 and V is TRBV24-1; perhaps TRBD2 as D (6 bases). Between the trimmed V and J ends, which lost 3 bases and 8 bases, there was a span of 16 bases. This CDR3 region has 15 residues. Germline V gene data show CDR1 as KGHDR and CDR2 as SFDVKD.

The genes are TRBV3-1 (or the pseudogene TRBV3-2) and TRBJ2-2, with a tentative D call TRBD1 (6 bases). Germline V CDR1 and CDR2: LGHDT, YNNKEL (reference sequence). The CDR3 consists of 15 residues. Trimming cost V 4 bases and J 1 base, with 10 bases left between them. CDR3 nucleotide sequence: TGTGCCAGCAGCCCCGGGACACAGAACACCGGGGAGCTGTTTTTT. Its protein is CASSPGTQNTGELFF.

The gene calls are TRBV2 and TRBJ2-2, with 9 bases identical to TRBD1. Germline V gene sequence: CDR1 SNHLY, CDR2 FYNNEI. V was pared by 5 bases and J by 3 bases, with 13 bases of the junction left unmatched. The CDR3 is made up of 18 amino acids. The CDR3 protein is CASSLYGPGQGYTGELFF. DNA for the CDR3: TGTGCCAGCAGTCTATATGGGCCGGGACAGGGATACACCGGGGAGCTGTTTTTT.

The J gene is TRBJ1-2, the V gene TRBV19; D is possibly TRBD1 (6 bases). CDR3 length: 15 residues. Per the germline V gene, CDR1 is LNHDA and CDR2 is SQIVND (reference sequence). The V and J ends lost 6 bases and 3 bases respectively, with 17 bases between them. Written as DNA, the CDR3 is TGTGCCAGTAGCCGACCTGCGAAGGGGGACTATGGCTACACCTTC. Its translation: CASSRPAKGDYGYTF.

The V call is TRBV19, the J call TRBJ1-2; D remains ambiguous. CDR1 and CDR2 (germline): LNHDA, SQIVND (reference sequence). V dropped 6 bases and J dropped 0 bases, with 5 bases sitting between them. The CDR3 runs 12 residues. The CDR3 protein is CASRSANYGYTF. CDR3 sequence (DNA): TGTGCCAGTAGGTCGGCTAACTATGGCTACACCTTC.

This clone was counted once. Written as DNA, the CDR3 is TGTGCCAGTAGTATGTCGGGGAGGGGGTTTTTGAACACTGAAGCTTTCTTT. Its protein product is CASSMSGRGFLNTEAFF. The chain uses TRBV19 and TRBJ1-1, with D perhaps TRBD1 (6 bases). V dropped 3 bases and J dropped 0 bases, with 17 bases sitting between them. This CDR3 has 17 residues. CDR1 and CDR2 (germline): LNHDA, SQIVND (reference sequence).

A note on this clone: Compared with germline, one end of the junction differs, possibly owing to a read error. This rearrangement joins TRBV19 to TRBJ2-2; D is undetermined. CDR3 length equals 14 residues. Per the germline V gene, CDR1 is LNHDA and CDR2 is SQIVND (reference sequence). The CDR3 DNA sequence: TGTGCCAGTAAGCGAGGCATTAACAACGGGGAGCTGTTTTTT. It encodes CASKRGINNGELFF.

The chain has TRBV30 and TRBJ1-6; 10 nucleotides agree with TRBD1. The CDR3 spans 16 residues. Trimming removed 5 bases from V and 7 bases from J; junction bases left unmatched: 11. Germline V lookup: CDR1 GTSNPN, CDR2 SVGIG (reference sequence). CDR3 nucleotide sequence: TGTGCCTGGGGCAGACCGGGACAGGGGAAAAATTCACCCCTCCACTTT. Protein product: CAWGRPGQGKNSPLHF.

This chain connects TRBV18 to TRBJ1-6, with a tentative D call TRBD1 (6 bases). The V and J ends lost 3 bases and 14 bases respectively, with 23 bases between them. This CDR3 is built from 16 residues. Germline-derived CDR1 and CDR2 are KGHSH and LQKENI. For the CDR3, the DNA is TGTGCCAGCTCACCTAGCTACGGGCAGGGGCTTTTGACCCTCCACTTT. Translating it yields CASSPSYGQGLLTLHF.

The rearrangement joins TRBV6-5 to TRBJ2-1, with TRBD2 as a possible D gene (5 bases). The CDR3 contains 14 residues. Germline loops: CDR1 MNHEY, CDR2 SVGAGI. Trimming took off 3 bases at V and 5 bases at J, with 11 bases between the two ends. CDR3 sequence: CASSYGTGNNEQFF. CDR3 nucleotides: TGTGCCAGCAGTTATGGTACGGGAAACAATGAGCAGTTCTTC.

The chain combines TRBV19 with TRBJ1-5; the D is unclear. This CDR3 spans 15 amino acids. V was shortened by 3 bases and J by 1 base, with 10 bases between the two germline ends. The germline V gene has CDR1 LNHDA and CDR2 SQIVND (reference sequence). The CDR3 region has the DNA TGTGCCAGTAGTATGACATCGGGGAGCAATCAGCCCCAGCATTTT. Encoded protein: CASSMTSGSNQPQHF.

The chain recombines TRBV19 with TRBJ1-2; D uncertain. Germline assignment: CDR1 LNHDA and CDR2 SQIVND (reference sequence). This CDR3 region has 15 residues. V shed 3 bases and J shed 0 bases, with 11 bases lying between them. CDR3 sequence (DNA): TGTGCCAGTAGTATTAGTATGAACCCTAACTATGGCTACACCTTC. Translated, it gives CASSISMNPNYGYTF.

The V call is TRBV7-6, the J call TRBJ2-1, with TRBD2 identical over 8 bases. The V segment lost 1 base and the J segment 10 bases; nucleotides outside the gene matches: 12. The CDR3 length is 16 residues. Per germline, CDR1 SGHVS and CDR2 FNYEAQ. CDR3 loop: CASSLGISGVSGEQFF. The CDR3 nucleotides are TGTGCCAGCAGCTTAGGTATTAGCGGGGTGTCAGGAGAGCAGTTCTTC.

The chain joins TRBV28 to TRBJ1-2; unclear D gene. Germline CDR1 MDHEN, CDR2 SYDVKM. The CDR3 extends over 12 amino acids. CDR3 sequence (DNA): TGTGCGAGTAAGGCGGAGAACTATGGCTACACCTTC. Translating it yields CASKAENYGYTF.

The J gene is TRBJ1-1, the V gene TRBV4-2; no reliable D call. The CDR3 covers 14 residues. Trimming cost V 3 bases and J 4 bases, with 12 bases left between them. Germline V gene lookup returns CDR1 LGHNA and CDR2 YNFKEQ. CDR3 coding DNA: TGTGCCAGCAGCCAGCTCTCGGGGAGCACTGAAGCTTTCTTT. It specifies CASSQLSGSTEAFF.

The gene calls are TRBV7-2 and TRBJ2-3, with D possibly matching TRBD1 (6 bases). The CDR3 length is 16 residues. The V gene's germline CDR1 is SGHTA and CDR2 FQGNSA. The V end lost 5 bases, the J end lost 3 bases, and 18 bases lay between the germline ends. Here the CDR3 DNA reads TGTGCCAGCAGCCCGAACTGGGACACTAGAACAGATACGCAGTATTTT. This translates into CASSPNWDTRTDTQYF.

The V and J genes are TRBV20-1 and TRBJ1-1, with D hard to call. This CDR3 contains 11 residues. The germline V gene encodes CDR1 DFQATT and CDR2 SNEGSKA (reference sequence). CDR3 residues: CSSFLNTEAFF. For the CDR3, the DNA is TGCAGCTCCTTCTTGAACACTGAAGCTTTCTTT.

CDR3 residues: CASSFSASVHEQFF. CDR3 DNA: TGTGCCAGCAGCTTTAGCGCCTCGGTTCATGAGCAGTTCTTC. This chain connects TRBV13 to TRBJ2-1; TRBD2 might be the D (5 bases). The germline V gene has CDR1 PRHDT and CDR2 FYEKMQ (reference sequence). The ends were cut back, 3 bases at V and 8 bases at J, with 14 bases in the middle. The CDR3 loop spans 14 amino acids.

This chain connects TRBV27 to TRBJ1-6; no firm D call. V was cut by 2 bases and J by 7 bases, with 6 bases left in between. CDR1 and CDR2 from the germline V gene are MNHEY and SMNVEV (reference sequence). The CDR3 runs to 13 residues. Written as DNA, the CDR3 is TGTGCCAGCAGTTTAGTTTCGAATTCACCCCTCCACTTT. This sequence encodes CASSLVSNSPLHF.

The chain couples TRBV19 to TRBJ1-1, with a weak D call TRBD1 (6 bases). Between the trimmed V and J ends, which lost 5 bases and 1 base, there was a span of 8 bases. Germline values: CDR1 LNHDA, CDR2 SQIVND (reference sequence). The CDR3 has 13 amino acids. The CDR3 nucleotides read TGTGCCAGTAGTGGGGGGGCGAACACTGAAGCTTTCTTT. Its protein product is CASSGGANTEAFF.

The V gene is TRBV14, the J gene TRBJ1-1; D not resolved. CDR1 and CDR2 from the germline V gene are SGHDN and FVKESK. Trimming removed 5 bases at V and 1 base at J, with 8 bases between. The CDR3 has 13 residues. CDR3 nucleotides: TGTGCCAGCAGCATTTCTAAGAACACTGAAGCTTTCTTT. Its translation is CASSISKNTEAFF.

The chain joins TRBV7-6 to TRBJ2-1; 7 positions agree with TRBD1. J gave up 8 bases and V 5 bases, and 12 bases lay outside the gene matches. CDR1 and CDR2 (germline): SGHVS, FNYEAQ. This CDR3 comprises 15 residues. CDR3 in amino acids: CASSNDLLGGDEQFF. The DNA of the CDR3 is TGTGCCAGCAGCAACGACCTCCTAGGGGGCGATGAGCAGTTCTTC.

The chain couples TRBV5-4 to TRBJ2-5; D uncertain. V lost 2 bases and J 5 bases, leaving 13 bases between the germline ends. CDR3 size: 14 residues. Germline CDR1 is SGHNT and CDR2 is YYREEE (reference sequence). CDR3 region: CASSLARAGETQYF. CDR3 DNA: TGTGCCAGCAGCTTAGCAAGAGCCGGGGAGACCCAGTACTTC.

V is TRBV18 and J is TRBJ1-5; D ambiguous. The V gene lost 3 bases and the J gene lost 5 bases, with 8 bases spanning the gap. The CDR3 covers 13 residues. The V gene's germline CDR1 is KGHSH and CDR2 LQKENI. This CDR3 is CASSPAGHQPQHF. CDR3 sequence (DNA): TGTGCCAGCTCACCTGCCGGTCATCAGCCCCAGCATTTT.

This clone has a single count. The genes are TRBV18 and TRBJ2-3; 7 nucleotides match TRBD2. V was pared by 3 bases and J by 1 base, with 7 bases of the junction left unmatched. Germline CDR1 reads KGHSH; CDR2 reads LQKENI. This CDR3 region has 16 residues. CDR3 in amino acids: CASSPVSGGGTDTQYF. The CDR3 bases are TGTGCCAGCTCACCGGTGTCGGGGGGAGGCACAGATACGCAGTATTTT.